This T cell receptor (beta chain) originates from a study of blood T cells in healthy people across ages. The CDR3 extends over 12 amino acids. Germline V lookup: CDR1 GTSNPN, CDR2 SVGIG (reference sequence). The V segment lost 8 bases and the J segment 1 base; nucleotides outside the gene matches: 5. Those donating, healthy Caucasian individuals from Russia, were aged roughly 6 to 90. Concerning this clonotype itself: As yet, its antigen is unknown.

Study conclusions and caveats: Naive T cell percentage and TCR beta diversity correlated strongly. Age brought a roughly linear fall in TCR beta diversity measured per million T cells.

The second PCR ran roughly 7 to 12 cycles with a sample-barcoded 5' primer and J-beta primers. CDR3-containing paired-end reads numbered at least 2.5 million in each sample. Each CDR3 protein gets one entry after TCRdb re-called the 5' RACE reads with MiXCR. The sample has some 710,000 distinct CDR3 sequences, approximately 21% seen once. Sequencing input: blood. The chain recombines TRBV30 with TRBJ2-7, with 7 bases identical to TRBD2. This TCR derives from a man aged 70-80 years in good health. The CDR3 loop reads CAGGDSSYEQYV. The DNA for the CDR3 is TGTGCCGGGGGGGACTCGTCCTACGAGCAGTACGTC.